Shown below are 13 T cell receptor beta chains from a single sample sequenced in a study of blood T cell repertoires in COVID-19. Libraries were prepared by immunoSEQ multiplex PCR; TCRdb keeps only in-frame clonotypes and omits some of them. This table holds some 360,000 clones, around 87% found once. The specimen sequenced was peripheral blood. These receptors were collected from a woman in her sixties or seventies with COVID-19, enrolled during active disease.

This clone was seen a handful of times. The rearrangement uses TRBV5-1 and TRBJ1-2; unclear D gene. Looked up from germline, CDR1 is SGHRS and CDR2 is YFSETQ. Trimming took 10 bases from V and 14 from J, leaving 18 bases between them. There are 10 residues in the CDR3. The DNA for the CDR3 is TGCGCCCGAGACTCCTCCCCCCATACCTTC. It specifies CARDSSPHTF.

This chain uses TRBV21-1 with TRBJ1-5; the table's D call, TRBD1, was not checked against the DNA. TRBV21-1 is a listed pseudogene. The CDR3 contains 15 residues. The CDR3 region is CASSVFQGTNQPQHF. The CDR3 DNA reads as TGTGCCAGCAGCGTCTTCCAGGGGACAAATCAGCCCCAGCATTTT.

The chain is built from TRBV7-9 and TRBJ1-2; D is perhaps TRBD1 (5 bases). The length of the CDR3 is 17 residues. V was cut by 5 bases and J by 2 bases, with 21 bases left in between. Germline V gene data show CDR1 as SEHNR and CDR2 as FQNEAQ (reference sequence). CDR3 loop: CASSHNNDRGWNYGYTF. In DNA, the CDR3 is TGTGCCAGCAGCCACAATAACGATCGGGGGTGGAACTATGGCTACACCTTC. Full variable domain (outside the CDR3, taken from reference TRBV7-9 and TRBJ1-2): DTGVSQNPRHKITKRGQNVTFRCDPISEHNRLYWYRQTLGQGPEFLTYFQNEAQLEKSRLLSDRFSAERPKGSFSTLEIQRTEQGDSAMYLCASSHNNDRGWNYGYTFGSGTRLTVV.

The gene calls are TRBV24-1 and TRBJ1-2; possible D gene TRBD1, 5 bases. V dropped 4 bases and J dropped 7 bases, with 15 bases sitting between them. Germline lookup yields CDR1 KGHDR and CDR2 SFDVKD. The CDR3 is 14 amino acids. The chain's CDR3 is CATSEPGRGIGYTF. CDR3 nucleotide sequence: TGTGCCACCAGTGAACCGGGACGGGGGATTGGCTACACCTTC.

The J gene is TRBJ2-5, the V gene TRBV5-1, with TRBD1 matching 7 bases. V lost 4 bases and J lost 5; bases outside the gene matches: 5. The CDR3 is 13 residues long. The germline gives CDR1 SGHRS, CDR2 YFSETQ. CDR3 in DNA: TGCGCCAGCAGCATTGGACAGGTGGAGACCCAGTACTTC. Amino acids: CASSIGQVETQYF.

CDR3 region: CASSQPSGGLNYEQYF. DNA for the CDR3: TGCGCCAGCAGCCAACCGAGCGGGGGCCTTAACTACGAGCAGTACTTC. The chain couples TRBV4-1 to TRBJ2-7, with 8 bases that match TRBD2. The CDR3 loop spans 16 amino acids. The germline CDR1 and CDR2 sequences are MGHRA and YSYEKL. Unmatched junction bases numbered 9, after V lost 2 bases and J lost 3 bases.

The V gene is TRBV5-1, the J gene TRBJ2-6; TRBD1 agrees at 10 bases. Germline V gene sequence: CDR1 SGHRS, CDR2 YFSETQ. The CDR3 runs to 19 residues. V was clipped by 0 bases and J by 0 bases; unmatched bases: 6. The CDR3 bases are TGCGCCAGCAGCTTGGCGGTCCGGACAGGGGGCTCTGGGGCCAACGTCCTGACTTTC. It encodes CASSLAVRTGGSGANVLTF.

The chain employs TRBV11-2 and TRBJ1-1, with no clear D. Trimming stripped 6 bases from V and 0 bases from J, with 5 bases between. Germline-derived CDR1 and CDR2 are SGHAT and FQNNGV. The CDR3 has 12 amino acids. The CDR3 sequence is CASRLMNTEAFF. CDR3 coding DNA: TGTGCCAGCAGACTGATGAACACTGAAGCTTTCTTT.

The rearrangement uses TRBV3-1 (or the pseudogene TRBV3-2) and TRBJ1-6; no reliable D call. V gave up 0 bases and J gave up 9 bases, with 12 bases separating them. The length of the CDR3 is 15 residues. Germline V gene data show CDR1 as LGHDT and CDR2 as YNNKEL (reference sequence). CDR3 in DNA: TGTGCCAGCAGCCAAGATGGAGGTAGTCTTTCACCCCTCCACTTT. Translating gives CASSQDGGSLSPLHF.

Worth noting for this clone: Other DNA variants within this sample encode the same CDR3. The chain uses TRBV5-1 and TRBJ1-1; TRBD1 aligns across 7 bases. Germline lookup yields CDR1 SGHRS and CDR2 YFSETQ. V lost 0 bases to trimming and J lost 2 bases; unmatched junction nucleotides: 4. This CDR3 comprises 15 residues. The CDR3 is CASSLAGTDNTEAFF. CDR3 sequence (DNA): TGCGCCAGCAGCTTGGCCGGGACAGACAACACTGAAGCTTTCTTT.

The chain combines TRBV27 with TRBJ1-2, with a possible D match to TRBD1 (5 bases). The CDR3 spans 15 residues. Germline lookup yields CDR1 MNHEY and CDR2 SMNVEV (reference sequence). V lost 6 bases, J lost 0 bases, and 14 bases lay in between. The CDR3 loop is CASSSGGMANYGYTF. The CDR3 DNA sequence: TGTGCCAGCAGCTCCGGGGGGATGGCTAACTATGGCTACACCTTC.

This sequence joins TRBV7-8 and TRBJ1-5; no firm D call. Germline V gene data show CDR1 as SGHVS and CDR2 as FQNEAQ. Trimming pared 5 bases from V and 3 bases from J, leaving 8 bases between. CDR3 size: 13 residues. CDR3 residues: CASSPGFNQPQHF. The CDR3 DNA follows: TGTGCCAGCAGCCCCGGGTTCAATCAGCCCCAGCATTTT.

Note on this clone: The junction departs from the called germline gene at one end, perhaps through a read error. This chain joins TRBV4-2 and TRBJ2-1; 8 bases agree with TRBD2. The germline V gene has CDR1 LGHNA and CDR2 YNFKEQ. This CDR3 contains 21 residues. CDR3 nucleotides: TGTGCCAGCAGCCAAGATAGTTCCCCGCAACAACGGGGGGGCTCCCACAATGAGCAGTTCTTC. Translated, it gives CASSQDSSPQQRGGSHNEQFF.